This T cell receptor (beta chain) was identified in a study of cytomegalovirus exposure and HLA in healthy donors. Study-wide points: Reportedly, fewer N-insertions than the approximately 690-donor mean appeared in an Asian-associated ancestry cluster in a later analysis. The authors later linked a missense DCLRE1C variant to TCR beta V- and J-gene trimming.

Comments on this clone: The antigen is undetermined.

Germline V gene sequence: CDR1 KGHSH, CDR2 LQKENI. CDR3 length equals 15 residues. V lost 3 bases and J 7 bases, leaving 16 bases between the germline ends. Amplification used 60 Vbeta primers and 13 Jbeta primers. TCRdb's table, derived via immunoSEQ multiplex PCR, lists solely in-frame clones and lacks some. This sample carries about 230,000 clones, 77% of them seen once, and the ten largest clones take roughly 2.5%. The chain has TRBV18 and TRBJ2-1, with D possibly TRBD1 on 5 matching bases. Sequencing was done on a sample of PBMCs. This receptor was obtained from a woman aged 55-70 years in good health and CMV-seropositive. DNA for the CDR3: TGTGCCAGCTCACCGTTAAGGGGCTTGGGGAATGAGCAGTTCTTC. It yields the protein CASSPLRGLGNEQFF.